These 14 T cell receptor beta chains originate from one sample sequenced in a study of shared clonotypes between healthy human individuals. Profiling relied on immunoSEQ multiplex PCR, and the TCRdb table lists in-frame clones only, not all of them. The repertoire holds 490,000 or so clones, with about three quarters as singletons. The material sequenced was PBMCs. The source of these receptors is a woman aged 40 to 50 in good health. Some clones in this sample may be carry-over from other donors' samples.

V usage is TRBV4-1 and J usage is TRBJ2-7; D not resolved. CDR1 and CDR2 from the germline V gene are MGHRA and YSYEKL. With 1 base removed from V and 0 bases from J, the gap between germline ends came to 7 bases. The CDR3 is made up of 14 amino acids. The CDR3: CASSQGRTSYEQYF. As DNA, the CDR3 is TGCGCCAGCAGCCAAGGGCGGACCTCCTACGAGCAGTACTTC.

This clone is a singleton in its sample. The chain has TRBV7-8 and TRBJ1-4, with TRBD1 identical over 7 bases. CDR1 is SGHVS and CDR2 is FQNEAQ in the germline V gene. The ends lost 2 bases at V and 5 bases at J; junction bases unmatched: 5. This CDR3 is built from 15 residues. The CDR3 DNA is TGTGCCAGCAGCTTATGGGGACAGTCGAATGAAAAACTGTTTTTT. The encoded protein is CASSLWGQSNEKLFF.

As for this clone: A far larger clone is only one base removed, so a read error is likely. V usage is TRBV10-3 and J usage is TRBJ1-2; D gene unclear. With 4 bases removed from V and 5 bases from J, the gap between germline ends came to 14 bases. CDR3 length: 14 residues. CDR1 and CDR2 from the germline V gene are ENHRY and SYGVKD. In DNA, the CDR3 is TGTGCCATCAGTGTGTCCGGACCGGCGTATGGCTACACCTTC. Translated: CAISVSGPAYGYTF.

CDR3 bases: TGCGCCAGCAGCTTCGGGACTTCTGGGGCCAACGTCCTGACTTTC. Translation gives CASSFGTSGANVLTF. The V gene is TRBV5-1, the J gene TRBJ2-6, with a possible D match to TRBD2 (6 bases). Between the trimmed V and J ends, which lost 2 bases and 1 base, there was a span of 7 bases. Germline CDR1 and CDR2: SGHRS and YFSETQ. This CDR3 contains 15 residues.

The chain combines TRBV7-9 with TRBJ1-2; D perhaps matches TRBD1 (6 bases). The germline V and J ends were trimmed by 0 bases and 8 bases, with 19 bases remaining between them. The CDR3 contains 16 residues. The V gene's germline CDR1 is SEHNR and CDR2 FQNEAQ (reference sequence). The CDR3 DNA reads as TGTGCCAGCAGCTTAGCATACTCCGACAGGCATTACGGCTACACCTTC. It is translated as CASSLAYSDRHYGYTF.

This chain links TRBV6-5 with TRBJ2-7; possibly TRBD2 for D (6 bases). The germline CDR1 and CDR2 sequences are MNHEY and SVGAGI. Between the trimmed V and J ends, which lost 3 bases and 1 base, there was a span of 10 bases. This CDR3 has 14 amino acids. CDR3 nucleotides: TGTGCCAGCAGTTATAGGAGGGAATCCTACGAGCAGTACTTC. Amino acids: CASSYRRESYEQYF.

The CDR3 DNA follows: TGTGCCAGCAGCTCGCACCGACAGGGTTATGGAAACACCATATATTTT. Its protein is CASSSHRQGYGNTIYF. The rearrangement joins TRBV7-8 to TRBJ1-3; 7 positions agree with TRBD1. V was pared by 4 bases and J by 3 bases, with 9 bases of the junction left unmatched. Germline V gene data show CDR1 as SGHVS and CDR2 as FQNEAQ. This CDR3 region has 16 residues.

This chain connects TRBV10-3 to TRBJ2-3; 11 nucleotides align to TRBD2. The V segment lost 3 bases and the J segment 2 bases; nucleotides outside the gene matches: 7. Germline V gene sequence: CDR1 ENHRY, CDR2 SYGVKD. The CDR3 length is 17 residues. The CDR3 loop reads CAISDPGTSGPTDTQYF. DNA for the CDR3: TGTGCCATCAGTGATCCAGGGACTAGCGGCCCCACAGATACGCAGTATTTT.

CDR3 loop: CASSEGTGDGEQFF. The CDR3, as DNA: TGTGCCAGCAGCGAGGGGACAGGGGATGGGGAGCAGTTCTTC. This rearrangement joins TRBV9 to TRBJ2-1; 10 bases are shared with TRBD1. CDR3 size: 14 residues. Unmatched junction bases numbered 7, after V lost 3 bases and J lost 10 bases. Germline V gene sequence: CDR1 SGDLS, CDR2 YYNGEE.

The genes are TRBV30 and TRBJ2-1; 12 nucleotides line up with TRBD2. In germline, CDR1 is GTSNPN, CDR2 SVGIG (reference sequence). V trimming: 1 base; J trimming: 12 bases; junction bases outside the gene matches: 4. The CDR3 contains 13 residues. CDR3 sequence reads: CAWSGLAGVAQFF. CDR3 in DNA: TGTGCCTGGAGTGGACTAGCGGGAGTCGCGCAGTTCTTC.

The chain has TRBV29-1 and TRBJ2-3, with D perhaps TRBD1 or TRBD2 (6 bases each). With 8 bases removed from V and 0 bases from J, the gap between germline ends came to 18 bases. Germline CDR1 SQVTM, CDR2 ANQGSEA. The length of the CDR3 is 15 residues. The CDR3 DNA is TGCAGCTCCTTGGGGGGCAGGGAGAGCACAGATACGCAGTATTTT. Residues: CSSLGGRESTDTQYF.

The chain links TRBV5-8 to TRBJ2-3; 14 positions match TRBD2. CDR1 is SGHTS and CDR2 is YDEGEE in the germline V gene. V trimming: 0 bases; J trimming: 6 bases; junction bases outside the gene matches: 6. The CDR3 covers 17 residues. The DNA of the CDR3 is TGTGCCAGCAGCTTGGGACTAGCGGGAGGGAGCATCGATACGCAGTATTTT. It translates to CASSLGLAGGSIDTQYF.

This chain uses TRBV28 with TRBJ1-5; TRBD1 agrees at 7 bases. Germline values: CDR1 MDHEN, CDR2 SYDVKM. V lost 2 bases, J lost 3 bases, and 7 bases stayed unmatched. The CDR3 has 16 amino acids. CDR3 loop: CASSLESRGYNQPQHF. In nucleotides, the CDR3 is TGTGCCAGCAGTTTAGAGTCCAGGGGGTACAATCAGCCCCAGCATTTT. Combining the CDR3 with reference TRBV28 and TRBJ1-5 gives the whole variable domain DVKVTQSSRYLVKRTGEKVFLECVQDMDHENMFWYRQDPGLGLRLIYFSYDVKMKEKGDIPEGYSVSREKKERFSLILESASTNQTSMYLCASSLESRGYNQPQHFGDGTRLSIL.

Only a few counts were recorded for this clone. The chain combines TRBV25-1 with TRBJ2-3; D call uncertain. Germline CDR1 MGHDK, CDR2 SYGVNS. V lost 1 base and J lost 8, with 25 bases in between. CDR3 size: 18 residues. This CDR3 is CASSESRFEANAQSTQYF. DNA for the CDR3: TGTGCCAGCAGTGAATCCCGTTTCGAGGCGAACGCCCAGAGTACGCAGTATTTT.